The present T cell receptor (beta chain) was sequenced within a study of T cell responses to AZD1222 COVID-19 vaccine (dated by TCRdb to about 2021). A note on the overall study: A total of approximately 250 trial participants underwent TCR sequencing, of whom roughly 210 had received two doses of AZD1222 and around 26 had received two doses of the MenACWY control vaccine. Trial participants were enrolled into age subgroups of 18-55, 56-69 and 70-plus years, which contained about 150, 28 and 57 TCR-sequenced participants, respectively. Results and caveats for the whole study, not just this receptor: Because no day 14 peak-response samples were available, repertoires were characterized only after the peak T cell response. Participants were mostly white British, with more females than males. The authors suggested clonal diversity may have been underestimated. In the small 56-69-year group, the increase in depth fell short of significance, most likely because of low power. Reportedly, almost half of the unique spike-specific TCRs recognized epitopes lying outside the regions that are mutated in the B.1.351 and B.1.1.7 variants. Spike-specific TCR breadth and depth rose significantly after two AZD1222 doses compared with day 0 and with MenACWY recipients. Conclusions about previously exposed vaccinees are limited, since just five to seven AZD1222 recipients were seropositive for SARS-CoV-2 at baseline. CD4 TCRs associated with the vaccine covered the entire spike protein, and the dominant responses were in regions 160-218 and 743-854.

The CDR3 regions of human TCRbeta chains were analyzed by immunosequencing. Processing in the source paper ran as follows. TCRs in the repertoires were compared against a reference library of SARS-CoV-2-specific TCRs that had been generated with the MIRA antigen-specificity platform. Breadth was defined as the fraction of unique TCRs that were SARS-CoV-2-associated, and depth was defined as the fraction of total T cells that were SARS-CoV-2-associated. Each spike-specific TCR was assigned to its reactive spike region and to a CD4 or CD8 class using the MIRA data. Log10-transformed breadth and depth values were compared by one-way ANOVA with Sidak's multiple comparisons tests. In its TCRdb copy, this immuneACCESS table keeps in-frame sequences only and misses some clones. Where compared with another copy, unresolved V genes explain less than half of these, and the others have no known cause. The V and J calls and clone size are taken from that table; D and trimming were inferred from the DNA. The sample table contains roughly 200,000 clones; only one count was recorded for around 90% of them. Around 3.6% of the sample is in the top ten clones.

Trimming costs V 6 bases and J 0 bases, and their ends lie 11 bases apart. Measured from the cysteine to the phenylalanine, the CDR3 is 15 residues long. The read is trimmed to its CDR3 DNA, 45 bases read in frame from base 1. Sequences SNHLY (CDR1) and FYNNEI (CDR2) are obtained from the germline V gene. The time point label, as the study defines it: about 28 days (+/-7) after the second vaccine dose. The treatment or condition label of this sample denotes: meningococcal conjugate vaccine given as trial control. Samples from vaccinated people were obtained from the UK trials COV001 and COV002, which included a single-blind randomized controlled phase 2/3 trial of AZD1222 (ChAdOx1 nCoV-19) in healthy adults. For TCRbeta chain sequencing, PBMC samples from trial participants were taken at day 0 and at day 28 after the second dose. A word on this clone: The antigen this receptor binds is unknown. No clone much larger than this one lies a single base away; base qualities are absent.

The sequencing here drew on peripheral blood, taken 28 days after the second dose of the MenACWY control vaccine. This TCR was recovered from an adult who received the MenACWY meningococcal vaccine as a control. The rearranged chain carries TRBV2 and TRBJ2-2; the D gene is possibly TRBD2, with 6 bases matching. The nucleotides are TGTGCCAGCAGGGGTGGCGGGGCGAACACCGGGGAGCTGTTTTTT. Its translation reads: CASRGGGANTGELFF. The entire variable domain, with the stretches around the CDR3 drawn from the reference TRBV2 and TRBJ2-2 proteins, is EPEVTQTPSHQVTQMGQEVILRCVPISNHLYFYWYRQILGQKVEFLVSFYNNEISEKSEIFDDQFSVERPDGSNFTLKIRSTKLEDSAMYFCASRGGGANTGELFFGEGSRLTVL.